This passage covers 16 T cell receptor beta chains from one sample sequenced in a study of cytomegalovirus exposure and HLA in healthy donors listed by TCRdb under 2017. Preparation of the library involved the immunoSEQ multiplex PCR assay. A mixture of 60 forward primers for TCR Vbeta segments and 13 reverse primers for TCR Jbeta segments was used in the multiplex PCR. Not all clones reach the TCRdb copy of this immuneACCESS table, which keeps in-frame sequences only. Checked studies attribute under half of the gap to unresolved V genes and leave the rest unexplained. The sample table holds roughly 200,000 clones, of which roughly four fifths were seen once. The ten largest account for about 2.7% of the sample. Input material: PBMCs. The receptors were gathered from a male donor in good health and CMV-seronegative.

The gene calls are TRBV7-6 and TRBJ1-1, with 8 positions matching TRBD1. The trim removed 5 bases at V and 6 bases at J, leaving 2 bases unmatched. The CDR3 consists of 12 residues. CDR1 and CDR2 from the germline V gene are SGHVS and FNYEAQ. The CDR3 DNA is TGTGCCAGCAGCCCAGGGGGCCCTGAAGCTTTCTTT. Its translation is CASSPGGPEAFF.

The chain links TRBV4-1 to TRBJ1-2, with no clear D. Germline CDR1 MGHRA, CDR2 YSYEKL. The CDR3 runs 15 residues. The V and J ends lost 3 bases and 4 bases respectively, with 15 bases between them. The CDR3 bases are TGCGCCAGCAGCCAGGCCAGTATGCCGATCTATGGCTACACCTTC. Translating it yields CASSQASMPIYGYTF.

The chain combines TRBV28 with TRBJ2-5; TRBD2 matches 13 bases. Unmatched junction bases numbered 12, after V lost 6 bases and J lost 11 bases. Germline V gene data show CDR1 as MDHEN and CDR2 as SYDVKM. The CDR3 consists of 15 residues. The CDR3 loop is CASRDTSGRVGEQYF. The CDR3 DNA is TGTGCCAGCAGGGATACTAGCGGGAGGGTAGGGGAGCAGTACTTC.

J is TRBJ2-7 and V is TRBV25-1; maybe TRBD1 (5 bases). Germline assignment: CDR1 MGHDK and CDR2 SYGVNS. The CDR3 length is 13 residues. V was clipped by 4 bases and J by 4 bases, with 11 bases between them. As DNA, the CDR3 is TGTGCCAGCAGTGTGGCAGGGTCTTACGAGCAGTACTTC. It yields the protein CASSVAGSYEQYF.

The chain carries TRBV15 and TRBJ2-6; D gene uncertain. The V and J ends lost 3 bases and 0 bases respectively, with 3 bases between them. Germline V CDR1 and CDR2: LNHNV, YYDKDF (reference sequence). The CDR3 extends over 14 amino acids. CDR3 DNA sequence: TGTGCCACCAGCAGCAGCTCTGGGGCCAACGTCCTGACTTTC. Protein product: CATSSSSGANVLTF.

In this sample, this clone turned up a few times. The chain joins TRBV4-3 to TRBJ1-3; TRBD1 agrees at 7 bases. The J segment lost 0 bases and the V segment lost 4 bases, leaving 9 bases of the junction unmatched. This CDR3 spans 17 amino acids. The germline V gene encodes CDR1 LGHNA and CDR2 YSLEER. CDR3 sequence reads: CASSLFHGTDSGNTIYF. The CDR3 DNA follows: TGCGCCAGCAGCCTCTTCCACGGGACAGACTCTGGAAACACCATATATTTT.

The CDR3: CASSPWGETGNEQFF. The DNA for the CDR3 is TGTGCCAGCAGCCCCTGGGGGGAAACGGGCAATGAGCAGTTCTTC. V and J are TRBV6-6 and TRBJ2-1; D possibly corresponds to TRBD2 (6 bases). This CDR3 has 15 amino acids. Germline lookup yields CDR1 MNHNY and CDR2 SVGAGI (reference sequence). V dropped 6 bases and J dropped 6 bases, with 18 bases sitting between them.

Notes on this clone: Other DNA sequences in this specimen translate into the identical CDR3. V usage is TRBV30 and J usage is TRBJ1-5; 7 bases match TRBD1. V shed 1 base, J shed 5 bases, and the junction held 2 bases outside the gene matches. Germline V CDR1 and CDR2: GTSNPN, SVGIG (reference sequence). The CDR3 totals 13 residues. CDR3 sequence: CAWSGQGYQPQHF. DNA for the CDR3: TGTGCCTGGAGTGGACAGGGTTATCAGCCCCAGCATTTT. The full variable domain, completed using reference TRBV30 and TRBJ1-5, is SQTIHQWPATLVQPVGSPLSLECTVEGTSNPNLYWYRQAAGRGLQLLFYSVGIGQISSEVPQNLSASRPQDRQFILSSKKLLLSDSGFYLCAWSGQGYQPQHFGDGTRLSIL.

V is TRBV7-9 and J is TRBJ2-7, with 7 bases that match TRBD2. The CDR3 totals 16 residues. V shed 4 bases and J 1 base; nucleotides not matched to a gene: 10. Germline lookup yields CDR1 SEHNR and CDR2 FQNEAQ (reference sequence). CDR3 region: CASSSSFQRGSYEQYF. In DNA form, the CDR3 reads TGTGCCAGCAGCTCCTCATTCCAGCGGGGTTCCTACGAGCAGTACTTC.

The V and J genes are TRBV4-2 and TRBJ2-7; possible D gene TRBD1, 6 bases. Germline CDR1 and CDR2: LGHNA and YNFKEQ. V lost 1 base and J lost 4, with 11 bases in between. This CDR3 is 14 amino acids long. The CDR3 region has the DNA TGTGCCAGCAGCCAAGCACGGACAGCGTACGAGCAGTACTTC. Amino acid sequence: CASSQARTAYEQYF.

The chain carries TRBV9 and TRBJ2-1; TRBD2 matches at 7 bases. Germline V lookup: CDR1 SGDLS, CDR2 YYNGEE. V lost 5 bases to trimming and J lost 4 bases; unmatched junction nucleotides: 9. This CDR3 has 15 amino acids. As DNA, the CDR3 is TGTGCCAGCAGTCCAGGCGGGAGAGTATACAATGAGCAGTTCTTC. Translation: CASSPGGRVYNEQFF. The variable domain in full, with the rest retrieved from reference TRBV9 and TRBJ2-1, is DSGVTQTPKHLITATGQRVTLRCSPRSGDLSVYWYQQSLDQGLQFLIQYYNGEERAKGNILERFSAQQFPDLHSELNLSSLELGDSALYFCASSPGGRVYNEQFFGPGTRLTVL.

The chain combines TRBV15 with TRBJ1-5; 7 nucleotides agree with TRBD1. Per the germline V gene, CDR1 is LNHNV and CDR2 is YYDKDF (reference sequence). The length of the CDR3 is 15 residues. The J segment lost 6 bases and the V segment lost 0 bases, leaving 5 bases of the junction unmatched. CDR3 nucleotide sequence: TGTGCCACCAGCAGAGACAGGGGGATAGCTCAGCCCCAGCATTTT. It codes for CATSRDRGIAQPQHF.

The chain combines TRBV5-6 with TRBJ1-5; 10 bases align to TRBD1. Trimming cost V 5 bases and J 9 bases; bases outside gene matches: 11. This CDR3 region has 15 residues. Germline V gives CDR1 SGHDT, CDR2 YYEEEE. CDR3 region: CASSGGGTGVGPQHF. In DNA, the CDR3 is TGTGCCAGCAGTGGGGGGGGGACAGGGGTAGGGCCCCAGCATTTT.

This chain links TRBV12-5 with TRBJ2-1; 7 bases line up with TRBD1. The V segment lost 1 base and the J segment 13 bases; nucleotides outside the gene matches: 7. CDR3 length: 13 amino acids. Germline CDR1 and CDR2: LGHNT and FRNRAP. The chain's CDR3 is CASGLDLTGSQFF. The CDR3 DNA reads TGTGCTAGTGGTTTGGACCTGACAGGGAGTCAGTTCTTC.

V and J are TRBV28 and TRBJ2-1, with 13 positions matching TRBD2. The CDR3 has 15 residues. Trimming cost V 5 bases and J 7 bases; bases outside gene matches: 5. Germline values: CDR1 MDHEN, CDR2 SYDVKM. The CDR3 region is CASSRLAGGRNEQFF. DNA of the CDR3: TGTGCCAGCAGTCGACTAGCGGGAGGCCGGAATGAGCAGTTCTTC.

The chain recombines TRBV7-8 with TRBJ1-1; 7 bases align to TRBD1. The CDR3 contains 16 residues. Germline V gives CDR1 SGHVS, CDR2 FQNEAQ. Germline trimming cut 1 base from V and 4 bases from J; bases unmatched to any gene: 9. CDR3 protein: CASSLESPGGFTEAFF. The CDR3 nucleotides read TGTGCCAGCAGCTTAGAGAGTCCAGGGGGATTCACTGAAGCTTTCTTT.